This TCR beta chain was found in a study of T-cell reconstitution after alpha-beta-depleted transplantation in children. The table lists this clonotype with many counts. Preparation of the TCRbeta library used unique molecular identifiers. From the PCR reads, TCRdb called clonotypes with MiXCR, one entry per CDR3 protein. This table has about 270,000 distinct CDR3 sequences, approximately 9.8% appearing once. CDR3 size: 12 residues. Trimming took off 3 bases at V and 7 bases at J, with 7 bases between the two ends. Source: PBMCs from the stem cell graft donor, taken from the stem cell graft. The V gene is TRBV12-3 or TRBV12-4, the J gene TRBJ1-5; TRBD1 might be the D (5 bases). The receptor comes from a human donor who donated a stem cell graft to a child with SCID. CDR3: CASSFRGQPQHF. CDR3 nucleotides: TGTGCCAGCAGTTTTCGGGGGCAGCCCCAGCATTTT.